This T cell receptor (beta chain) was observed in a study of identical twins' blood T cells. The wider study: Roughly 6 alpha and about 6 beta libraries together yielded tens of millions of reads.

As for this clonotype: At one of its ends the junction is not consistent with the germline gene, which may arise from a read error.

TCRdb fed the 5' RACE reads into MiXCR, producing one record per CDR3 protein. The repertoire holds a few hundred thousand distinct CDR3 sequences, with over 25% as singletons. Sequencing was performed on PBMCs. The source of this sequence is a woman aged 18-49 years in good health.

CDR3 amino acids: CTSSYRGIGQPQHF. Here the CDR3 DNA reads TGCACCAGCAGTTACCGAGGAATAGGTCAGCCCCAGCATTTT. This rearrangement joins TRBV6-2 or TRBV6-3 to TRBJ1-5, with D uncertain. Germline-derived CDR1 and CDR2 are MNHEY and SVGEGT. This CDR3 comprises 14 residues.